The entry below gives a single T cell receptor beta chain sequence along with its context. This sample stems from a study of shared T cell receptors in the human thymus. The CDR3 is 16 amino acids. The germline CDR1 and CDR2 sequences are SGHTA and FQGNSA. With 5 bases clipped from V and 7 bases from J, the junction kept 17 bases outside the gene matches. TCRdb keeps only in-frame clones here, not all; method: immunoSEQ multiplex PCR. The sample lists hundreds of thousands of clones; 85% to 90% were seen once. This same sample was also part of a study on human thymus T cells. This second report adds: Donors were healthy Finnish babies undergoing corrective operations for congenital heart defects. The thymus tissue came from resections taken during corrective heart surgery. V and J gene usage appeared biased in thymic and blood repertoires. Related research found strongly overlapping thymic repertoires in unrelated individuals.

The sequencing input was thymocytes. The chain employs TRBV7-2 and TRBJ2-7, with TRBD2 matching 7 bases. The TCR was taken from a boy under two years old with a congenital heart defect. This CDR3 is CASSLEESGIGREQYF. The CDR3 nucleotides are TGTGCCAGCAGCCTGGAGGAGAGCGGGATAGGTAGGGAGCAGTACTTC.